One and the same sample provided the 14 T cell receptor beta chains below, sequenced in a study of T cell responses to AZD1222 COVID-19 vaccine. Assay used: immunoSEQ multiplex PCR; TCRdb lists only in-frame clones, some missing. This table holds over 100,000 clones, about 90% found once. The sequenced sample was peripheral blood, obtained on day 0 of AZD1222 vaccination. The receptors were gathered from an adult in good health.

The CDR3 coding sequence is TGTGCCAGCAGCCAAGTCGGTCGAGCCGAGCAGTACTTC. Translated, it gives CASSQVGRAEQYF. The chain recombines TRBV3-1 (or the pseudogene TRBV3-2) with TRBJ2-7; D not resolved. This CDR3 has 13 amino acids. V lost 1 base to trimming and J lost 6 bases, with 10 bases between them. CDR1 is LGHDT and CDR2 is YNNKEL in the germline V gene (reference sequence).

The chain has TRBV28 and TRBJ1-1, with unresolved D. Germline assignment: CDR1 MDHEN and CDR2 SYDVKM. Trimming left V 5 bases short and J 0 bases short, with 13 bases between. The CDR3 sequence is 15 residues long. The CDR3 loop is CASSPAGAMNTEAFF. CDR3 nucleotide sequence: TGTGCCAGCAGTCCGGCCGGCGCGATGAACACTGAAGCTTTCTTT.

The V gene is TRBV2, the J gene TRBJ1-5; possibly TRBD1 for D (6 bases). Between the trimmed V and J ends, which lost 4 bases and 2 bases, there was a span of 9 bases. CDR1 SNHLY and CDR2 FYNNEI come from the germline V gene. This CDR3 has 14 amino acids. As DNA, the CDR3 is TGTGCCAGCAGTGTTTCAGGGGGCAATCAGCCCCAGCATTTT. Its protein is CASSVSGGNQPQHF.

V gene TRBV7-2 combines with J gene TRBJ2-7; a possible D gene is TRBD1 (5 bases). CDR1 is SGHTA and CDR2 is FQGNSA in the germline V gene. This CDR3 spans 15 amino acids. Trimming shortened V by 3 bases and J by 3 bases, and 15 bases separated the two germline ends. In nucleotides, the CDR3 is TGTGCCAGCAGCTTCAGGGTCAGCCCCTACTACGAGCAGTACTTC. Protein product: CASSFRVSPYYEQYF.

The chain combines TRBV11-3 with TRBJ2-2; the D call may be TRBD1 or TRBD2 (6 bases each). Per the germline V gene, CDR1 is SGHNT and CDR2 is YENEEA. The CDR3 is 17 residues long. With 4 bases removed from V and 4 bases from J, the gap between germline ends came to 19 bases. DNA for the CDR3: TGTGCCAGCAGCTCCTCCAGGAGGGGGGCAGGCACCGGGGAGCTGTTTTTT. Amino acids: CASSSSRRGAGTGELFF.

The rearrangement links TRBV19 to TRBJ2-7; 8 bases are a match to TRBD1. The CDR3 runs to 14 residues. After removal of 5 bases from V and 5 bases from J, the junction contained 8 bases not matched to a gene. The V gene's germline CDR1 is LNHDA and CDR2 SQIVND (reference sequence). The CDR3 DNA reads as TGTGCCAGTAGTTTCACGGACAGGGACCACGAGCAGTACTTC. This encodes CASSFTDRDHEQYF.

The V gene is TRBV28, the J gene TRBJ1-2, with 7 bases fitting TRBD1. The CDR3 extends over 13 amino acids. Trimming cost V 7 bases and J 4 bases; bases outside gene matches: 6. The germline V gene encodes CDR1 MDHEN and CDR2 SYDVKM. CDR3 sequence: CASTRDRLYGYTF. The CDR3 DNA sequence: TGTGCCAGCACAAGGGACAGACTCTATGGCTACACCTTC.

The rearrangement joins TRBV6-5 to TRBJ2-1; 10 bases align to TRBD2. Germline loops: CDR1 MNHEY, CDR2 SVGAGI. CDR3 length: 14 amino acids. The J segment lost 8 bases and the V segment lost 7 bases, leaving 8 bases of the junction unmatched. CDR3 sequence reads: CASTLSGGEHEQFF. CDR3 in DNA: TGTGCCAGCACCCTAAGCGGGGGGGAGCATGAGCAGTTCTTC.

The CDR3 DNA follows: TGTGCCAGCAGCTATGACAGGGGGATATATGGCTACACCTTC. Amino acids: CASSYDRGIYGYTF. The chain joins TRBV6-5 to TRBJ1-2, with TRBD1 matching 9 bases. Looked up from germline, CDR1 is MNHEY and CDR2 is SVGAGI. The CDR3 extends over 14 amino acids. V was clipped by 6 bases and J by 5 bases; unmatched bases: 7.

The chain carries TRBV25-1 and TRBJ1-4; the match to TRBD1 covers 7 bases. Germline loops: CDR1 MGHDK, CDR2 SYGVNS. The CDR3 loop spans 14 amino acids. V dropped 2 bases and J dropped 6; count of bases not matched to a gene: 3. The CDR3: CASSEKGGYEKLFF. CDR3 nucleotides: TGTGCCAGCAGTGAAAAAGGGGGCTATGAAAAACTGTTTTTT.

In its sample, this clone was seen once. The V and J genes are TRBV11-3 and TRBJ2-1, with D possibly being TRBD1 (6 bases). Trimming took 5 bases from V and 0 from J, leaving 17 bases between them. The CDR3 runs to 17 residues. Germline values: CDR1 SGHNT, CDR2 YENEEA. The CDR3 DNA reads TGTGCCAGCAGCAGTGGGGGCGTGAGGAGCTCCTACAATGAGCAGTTCTTC. Translating it yields CASSSGGVRSSYNEQFF.

The chain combines TRBV19 with TRBJ2-1; D uncertain. V lost 1 base, J lost 5 bases, and 12 bases lay in between. CDR1 is LNHDA, CDR2 SQIVND, per germline (reference sequence). This CDR3 is built from 15 residues. The CDR3 bases are TGTGCCAGTAGTATAGTAAGGGAAACTCACAATGAGCAGTTCTTC. This gives the protein CASSIVRETHNEQFF.

V is TRBV28 and J is TRBJ2-3; 7 nucleotides line up with TRBD1. Per the germline V gene, CDR1 is MDHEN and CDR2 is SYDVKM. V lost 2 bases and J lost 1; bases outside the gene matches: 6. The CDR3 runs to 16 residues. CDR3 in amino acids: CASSLEGAGGTDTQYF. CDR3 nucleotide sequence: TGTGCCAGCAGTTTAGAGGGGGCAGGGGGCACAGATACGCAGTATTTT.

The rearrangement uses TRBV4-3 and TRBJ2-1, with 11 bases lining up with TRBD2. The V gene's germline CDR1 is LGHNA and CDR2 YSLEER. This CDR3 comprises 16 residues. V was clipped by 2 bases and J by 3 bases; unmatched bases: 3. The CDR3 is CASSQSGTSGYNEQFF. The CDR3 nucleotides are TGCGCCAGCAGCCAAAGTGGGACTAGCGGCTACAATGAGCAGTTCTTC.